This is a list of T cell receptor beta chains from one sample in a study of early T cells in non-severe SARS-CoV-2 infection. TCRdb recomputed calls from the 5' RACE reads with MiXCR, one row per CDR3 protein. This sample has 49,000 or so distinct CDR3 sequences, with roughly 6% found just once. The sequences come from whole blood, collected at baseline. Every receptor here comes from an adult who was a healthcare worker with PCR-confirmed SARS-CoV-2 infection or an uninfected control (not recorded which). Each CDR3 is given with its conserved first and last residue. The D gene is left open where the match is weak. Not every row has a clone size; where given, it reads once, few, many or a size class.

TGTGCCAGCAGCCGATACTTTGGACGGGGGAGGACCGGGGAGCTGTTTTTT CASSRYFGRGRTGELFF - TRBJ2-2 TRBV11-3 - 17
TGCGGATTGACAGGGCCTAATTCACCCCTCCACTTT CGLTGPNSPLHF TRBD1 TRBJ1-6 TRBV20-1 - 12
TGTGCCAGCAGCCCCCGATACGGGGAGCTGTTTTTT CASSPRYGELFF - TRBJ2-2 TRBV5-6 few 12
TGTGCCAGCTCACCACTGGGAGACCCTAAAAACATTCAGTACTTC CASSPLGDPKNIQYF - TRBJ2-4 TRBV18 many 15
TGCGCCAGCAGCCACGGGACTAGCGGGGGGCTGTCCTACGAGCAGTACTTC CASSHGTSGGLSYEQYF TRBD2 TRBJ2-7 TRBV4-3 few 17
TGTGCCAGCATCGCTCTATCTTTGAACACTGAAGCTTTCTTT CASIALSLNTEAFF - TRBJ1-1 TRBV6-2/TRBV6-3 many 14
TGCGCCAGCAGCCAAGACACGCAGGGGGCAAATAATTCACCCCTCCACTTT CASSQDTQGANNSPLHF TRBD1 TRBJ1-6 TRBV4-3 many 17
TGTGCCAGCAGCCAAGATCGGGGATGGGGCACAGATACGCAGTATTTT CASSQDRGWGTDTQYF - TRBJ2-3 TRBV14 few 16
TGTGCCAGCACCGGACTAGCGGGGGAGACCCAGTACTTC CASTGLAGETQYF TRBD2 TRBJ2-5 TRBV3-1 many 13
TGTGCCAGCAGTCTGCGGACTAGCGGGGTCACAGATACGCAGTATTTT CASSLRTSGVTDTQYF TRBD2 TRBJ2-3 TRBV12-3/TRBV12-4 many 16
TGTGCCAGCAGCTCGGGAGCCAACCAGGATACGCAGTATTTT CASSSGANQDTQYF - TRBJ2-3 TRBV5-6 many 14
TGTGCCAGCAGTCCCTCCGGACGATACTCTGGAAACACCATATATTTT CASSPSGRYSGNTIYF - TRBJ1-3 TRBV12-3/TRBV12-4 many 16
TGTGCCAGCAGCTTAGGAGAACAAGTAGCCTACGAGCAGTACTTC CASSLGEQVAYEQYF - TRBJ2-7 TRBV7-9 - 15
TGCAGCGTTGAACACTCGGACAGGGGGCTTTATGGCTACACCTTC CSVEHSDRGLYGYTF TRBD1 TRBJ1-2 TRBV29-1 few 15
TGTGCCAGCTCGACATCCTACGAGCAGTACTTC CASSTSYEQYF - TRBJ2-7 TRBV18 many 11
TGTGCCAGCAGTATAGGGGGCGCGGGCAATCAGCCCCAGCATTTT CASSIGGAGNQPQHF TRBD1 TRBJ1-5 TRBV12-3/TRBV12-4 few 15
TGTGCCAGGGGGACGAGCTACAATGAGCAGTTCTTC CARGTSYNEQFF - TRBJ2-1 TRBV2 few 12
TGTGCCAGCAGCCGGGGAGACGATGAGCAGTTCTTC CASSRGDDEQFF - TRBJ2-1 TRBV3-1 many 12
TGTGCCAGCAGCGCAAGAGGGGGCGCGGGTAATTCACCCCTCCACTTT CASSARGGAGNSPLHF TRBD1 TRBJ1-6 TRBV7-6 - 16
TGTGCCAGCAGCTTAGCTCGTGGGCGCGACACTGAAGCTTTCTTT CASSLARGRDTEAFF - TRBJ1-1 TRBV11-2 many 15
TGTGCCAGCAGTGGAACGGTCACCGGGGAGCTGTTTTTT CASSGTVTGELFF - TRBJ2-2 TRBV6-2/TRBV6-3 many 13
TGTGCCAGCAGCTTAGGGGCAGGGAACACTGAAGCTTTCTTT CASSLGAGNTEAFF - TRBJ1-1 TRBV7-3 - 14
TGTGCCAGCAGCCAAGATGGGGGGTACAGGGTCGGTGAAGCTTTCTTT CASSQDGGYRVGEAFF - TRBJ1-1 TRBV4-2 many 16
TGTGCCAGCAGCACGGGACTAGCCAAAAACATTCAGTACTTC CASSTGLAKNIQYF - TRBJ2-4 TRBV27 - 14
TGTGCCTGGAGTTCACGGGCCCAAGAGACCCAGTACTTC CAWSSRAQETQYF - TRBJ2-5 TRBV30 many 13
TGTGCCAGCAGCTGGCGTGGGGGGCCCACAGATACGCAGTATTTT CASSWRGGPTDTQYF - TRBJ2-3 TRBV7-6 - 15
TGTGCCAGCAGATGGAACCAGGGGAATTCACCCCTCCACTTT CASRWNQGNSPLHF - TRBJ1-6 TRBV7-2 many 14
TGTGCCAGCAGCCGTGGGGACAGGCCGAACTATGGCTACACCTTC CASSRGDRPNYGYTF TRBD1 TRBJ1-2 TRBV7-8 few 15
TGTGCCATCAGTGAACCGGGACACTCTGGCTACACCTTC CAISEPGHSGYTF - TRBJ1-2 TRBV10-3 medium-sized 13
TGTGCCAGCAGCTTGGGGACAGCCCCAGAGACCCAGTACTTC CASSLGTAPETQYF - TRBJ2-5 TRBV5-4 many 14
TGTGCCAGCAGCGCCGGGACTAGCAAATCCGGGGAGCTGTTTTTT CASSAGTSKSGELFF TRBD2 TRBJ2-2 TRBV6-1 many 15
TGTGCCAGCAGAGACCCGGACGGACCAGTGCAGTTCTTC CASRDPDGPVQFF - TRBJ2-1 TRBV6-2/TRBV6-3 many 13
TGTGCCAGCAGCCCAGGACAGGGACGCCTCAATCAGCCCCAGCATTTT CASSPGQGRLNQPQHF - TRBJ1-5 TRBV3-2 few 16
TGTGCCACCAGTGATTCGCAGACAGGGACAAAGACCCAGTACTTC CATSDSQTGTKTQYF TRBD1 TRBJ2-5 TRBV24-1 - 15
TGCAGTGCCGAAACAGGCGGACGAGAGACCCAGTACTTC CSAETGGRETQYF - TRBJ2-5 TRBV20-1 many 13
TGTGCCAGCAGTTATTTGGGACCCCAACTCTCTGGGGCCAACGTCCTGACTTTC CASSYLGPQLSGANVLTF - TRBJ2-6 TRBV6-2/TRBV6-3 few 18
TGTGCCAGCAGCGATCGACTAGCTTACAATGAGCAGTTCTTC CASSDRLAYNEQFF TRBD2 TRBJ2-1 TRBV6-6 many 14
TGTGCCAGTAGTGCCCGGAGGACTCCCGACGAGCAGTACTTC CASSARRTPDEQYF - TRBJ2-7 TRBV19 many 14
TGTGCCAGCAGTCGTAGCGGGGGGGCCGGTGAGACCCAGTACTTC CASSRSGGAGETQYF TRBD2 TRBJ2-5 TRBV6-5 many 15
TGTGCCAGCAGCCCTGAGGGGGGCGCGAATCAGCCCCAGCATTTT CASSPEGGANQPQHF - TRBJ1-5 TRBV3-1 many 15
TGCAGCGTCCCTGGGACATTTTCCTACGAGCAGTACTTC CSVPGTFSYEQYF - TRBJ2-7 TRBV29-1 many 13
TGTGCCAGTAATCCAACCGGGACAGGCTCCTACGAGCAGTACTTC CASNPTGTGSYEQYF TRBD1 TRBJ2-7 TRBV19 - 15
TGCAGCGTAGACGCTAGCGGGGTCGAGACCCAGTACTTC CSVDASGVETQYF TRBD2 TRBJ2-5 TRBV29-1 few 13
TGTGCCAGCAGCCATGGGGCTACCACCGGGGAGCTGTTTTTT CASSHGATTGELFF - TRBJ2-2 TRBV7-2 many 14
TGCGCCAGCAGCCATGCATCGGGGGCTACCTACAATGAGCAGTTCTTC CASSHASGATYNEQFF - TRBJ2-1 TRBV4-3 many 16
TGTGCCAGCAGCTTGGCGGGGGTGCGGGGAGATACGCAGTATTTT CASSLAGVRGDTQYF - TRBJ2-3 TRBV5-4 few 15
TGTGCCAGCAGTGACTCGATCGTCCCGGGACGGCACCCGAGCTCCTATAATTCACCCCTCCACTTT CASSDSIVPGRHPSSYNSPLHF - TRBJ1-6 TRBV6-4 few 22
TGTGCTAGCAGCCTCCCCTTGAGCACAGATACGCAGTATTTT CASSLPLSTDTQYF - TRBJ2-3 TRBV7-7 - 14
TGCGCCAGCCGCTATCGGACAACGAACACTGAAGCTTTCTTT CASRYRTTNTEAFF - TRBJ1-1 TRBV5-1 - 14
TGTGCCAGCAGCCCGGGGGTACAGGGCGAGGGGGCAGATACGCAGTATTTT CASSPGVQGEGADTQYF - TRBJ2-3 TRBV9 few 17
TGTGCCAGCAGCCAAGAGCCCGAAACTAAACTCCACTTT CASSQEPETKLHF - TRBJ1-6 TRBV3-1 few 13
TGTGCCAGCAGGAGTAGTATCCGAGAGACCCAGTACTTC CASRSSIRETQYF - TRBJ2-5 TRBV6-1 many 13
TGTGCCAGCAGCTTCAGGGGTACCGGGGAGCTGTTTTTT CASSFRGTGELFF - TRBJ2-2 TRBV12-3/TRBV12-4 many 13